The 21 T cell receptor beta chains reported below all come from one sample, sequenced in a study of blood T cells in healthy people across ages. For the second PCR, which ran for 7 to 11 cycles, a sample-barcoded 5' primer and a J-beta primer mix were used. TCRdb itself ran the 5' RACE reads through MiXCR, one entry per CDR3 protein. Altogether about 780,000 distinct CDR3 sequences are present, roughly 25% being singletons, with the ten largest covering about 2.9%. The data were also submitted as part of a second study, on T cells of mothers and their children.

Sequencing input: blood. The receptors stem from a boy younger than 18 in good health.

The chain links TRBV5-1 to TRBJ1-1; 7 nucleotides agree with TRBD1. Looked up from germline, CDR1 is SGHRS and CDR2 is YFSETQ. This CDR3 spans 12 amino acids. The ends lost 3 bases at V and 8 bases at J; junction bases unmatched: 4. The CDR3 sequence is CASSSGQEEAFF. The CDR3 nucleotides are TGCGCCAGCAGCTCCGGACAGGAGGAAGCTTTCTTT.

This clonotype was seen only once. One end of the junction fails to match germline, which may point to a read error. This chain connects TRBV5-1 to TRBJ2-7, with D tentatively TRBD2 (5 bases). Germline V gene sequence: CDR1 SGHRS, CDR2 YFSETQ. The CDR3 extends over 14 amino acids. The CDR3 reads CAGSLVRGTYEQYF. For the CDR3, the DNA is TGCGCCGGCAGCTTGGTCCGGGGTACCTACGAGCAGTACTTC.

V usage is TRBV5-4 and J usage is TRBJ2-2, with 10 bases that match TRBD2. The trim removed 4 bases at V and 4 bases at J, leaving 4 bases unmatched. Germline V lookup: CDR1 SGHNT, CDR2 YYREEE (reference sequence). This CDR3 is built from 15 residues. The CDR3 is CASSRSGGLTGELFF. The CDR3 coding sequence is TGTGCCAGCAGCCGTAGCGGGGGGCTCACCGGGGAGCTGTTTTTT.

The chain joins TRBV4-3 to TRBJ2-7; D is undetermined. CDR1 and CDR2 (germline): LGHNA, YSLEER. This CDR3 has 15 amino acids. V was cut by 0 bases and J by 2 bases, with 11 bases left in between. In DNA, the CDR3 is TGCGCCAGCAGCCAAGATACTGGCAGCACCTACGAGCAGTACTTC. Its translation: CASSQDTGSTYEQYF.

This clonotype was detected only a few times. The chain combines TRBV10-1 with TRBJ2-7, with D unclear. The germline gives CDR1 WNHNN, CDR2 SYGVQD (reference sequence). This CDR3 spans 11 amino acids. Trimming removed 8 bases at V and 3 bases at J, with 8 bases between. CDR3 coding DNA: TGCGCCAGCCCTGGGGACTACGAGCAGTACTTC. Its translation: CASPGDYEQYF.

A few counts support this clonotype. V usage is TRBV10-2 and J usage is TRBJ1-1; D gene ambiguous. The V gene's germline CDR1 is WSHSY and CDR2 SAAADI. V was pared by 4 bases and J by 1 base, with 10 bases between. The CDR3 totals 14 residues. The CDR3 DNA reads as TGCGCCAGCAGTGGTCAGTTGACGAACACTGAAGCTTTCTTT. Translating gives CASSGQLTNTEAFF.

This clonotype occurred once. CDR3 loop: CSAGKGTYEQYF. The CDR3 nucleotides read TGCAGCGCCGGAAAAGGGACCTACGAGCAGTACTTC. This rearrangement joins TRBV29-1 to TRBJ2-7; D not certain. V was trimmed by 7 bases and J by 2 bases, leaving 12 bases between them. Germline V gene lookup returns CDR1 SQVTM and CDR2 ANQGSEA. This CDR3 region has 12 residues.

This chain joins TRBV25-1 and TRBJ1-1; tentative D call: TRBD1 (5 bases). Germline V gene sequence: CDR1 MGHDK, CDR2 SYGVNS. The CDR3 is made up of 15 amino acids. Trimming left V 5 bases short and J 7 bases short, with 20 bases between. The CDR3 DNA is TGTGCCAGCAGTATGTCAGGGAAGACTCCCCATGAAGCTTTCTTT. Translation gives CASSMSGKTPHEAFF.

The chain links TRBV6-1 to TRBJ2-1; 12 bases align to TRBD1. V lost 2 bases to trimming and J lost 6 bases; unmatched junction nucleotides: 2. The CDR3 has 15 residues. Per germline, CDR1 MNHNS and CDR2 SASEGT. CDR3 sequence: CASSERDRGPNEQFF. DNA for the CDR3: TGTGCCAGCAGTGAAAGGGACAGGGGGCCCAATGAGCAGTTCTTC.

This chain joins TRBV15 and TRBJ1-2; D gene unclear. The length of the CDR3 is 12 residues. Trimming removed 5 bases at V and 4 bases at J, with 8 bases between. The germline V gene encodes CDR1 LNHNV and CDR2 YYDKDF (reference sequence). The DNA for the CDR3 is TGTGCCACCAGCGAGATCACCTATGGCTACACCTTC. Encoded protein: CATSEITYGYTF.

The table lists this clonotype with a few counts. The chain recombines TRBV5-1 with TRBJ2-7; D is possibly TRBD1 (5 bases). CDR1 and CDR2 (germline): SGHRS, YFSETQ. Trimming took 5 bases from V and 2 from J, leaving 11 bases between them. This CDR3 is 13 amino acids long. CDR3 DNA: TGCGCCAGCAGGAGGCGCAGGGCCTACGAGCAGTACTTC. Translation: CASRRRRAYEQYF.

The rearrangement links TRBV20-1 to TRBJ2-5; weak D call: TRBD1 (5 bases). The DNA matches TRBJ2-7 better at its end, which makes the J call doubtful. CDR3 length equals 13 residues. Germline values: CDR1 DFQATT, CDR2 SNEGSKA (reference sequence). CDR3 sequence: CSASPGNPYEQYF. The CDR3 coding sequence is TGCAGTGCTAGCCCAGGGAACCCCTACGAGCAGTACTTC.

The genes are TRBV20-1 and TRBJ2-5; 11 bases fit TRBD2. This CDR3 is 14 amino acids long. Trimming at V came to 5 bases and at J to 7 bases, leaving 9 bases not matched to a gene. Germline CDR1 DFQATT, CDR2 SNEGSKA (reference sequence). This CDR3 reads CSAARLAGMGTQYF. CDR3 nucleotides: TGCAGTGCTGCCCGACTAGCGGGGATGGGGACCCAGTACTTC.

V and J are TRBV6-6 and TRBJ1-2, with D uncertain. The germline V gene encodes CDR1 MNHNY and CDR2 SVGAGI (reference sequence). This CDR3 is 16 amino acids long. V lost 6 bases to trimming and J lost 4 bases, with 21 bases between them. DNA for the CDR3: TGTGCCAGCAGCGAGCGCCCTTCGGACGGACTCTATGGCTACACCTTC. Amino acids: CASSERPSDGLYGYTF.

The CDR3 loop reads CASSRDLVTFF. Written as DNA, the CDR3 is TGTGCCAGCAGCCGGGACTTGGTAACTTTCTTT. This chain connects TRBV5-5 to TRBJ1-1; possible D gene TRBD1, 5 bases. CDR1 SGHKS and CDR2 YYEKEE come from the germline V gene (reference sequence). Trimming removed 4 bases from V and 12 bases from J, with 13 bases in between. The CDR3 is 11 amino acids. Together with reference TRBV5-5 and TRBJ1-1, the CDR3 gives the full variable domain: DAGVTQSPTHLIKTRGQQVTLRCSPISGHKSVSWYQQVLGQGPQFIFQYYEKEERGRGNFPDRFSARQFPNYSSELNVNALLLGDSALYLCASSRDLVTFFGQGTRLTVV.

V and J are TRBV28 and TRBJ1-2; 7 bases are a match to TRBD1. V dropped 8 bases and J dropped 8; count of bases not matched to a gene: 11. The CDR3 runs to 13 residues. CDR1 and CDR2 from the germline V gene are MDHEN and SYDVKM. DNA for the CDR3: TGTGCCAGCCTCCGACAGGGTCCTCAGGGCTACACCTTC. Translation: CASLRQGPQGYTF.

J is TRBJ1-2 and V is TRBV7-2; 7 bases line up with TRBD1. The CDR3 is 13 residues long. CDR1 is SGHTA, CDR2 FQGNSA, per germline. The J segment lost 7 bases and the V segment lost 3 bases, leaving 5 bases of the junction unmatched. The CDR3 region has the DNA TGTGCCAGCAGCTTCGCGACAGGGAGTGGCTACACCTTC. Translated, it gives CASSFATGSGYTF.

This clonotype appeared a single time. The CDR3 reads CASRGSTSTDTQYF. CDR3 DNA: TGCGCCAGCAGGGGGTCGACTAGCACAGATACGCAGTATTTT. This rearrangement joins TRBV5-1 to TRBJ2-3; D is unresolved. The CDR3 extends over 14 amino acids. V dropped 5 bases and J dropped 0 bases, with 10 bases sitting between them. CDR1 SGHRS and CDR2 YFSETQ come from the germline V gene.

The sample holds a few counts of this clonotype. The CDR3 DNA sequence: TGTGCCACCAGGGAGGGACAGACGGTGAACACTGAAGCTTTCTTT. Translation: CATREGQTVNTEAFF. The V and J genes are TRBV24-1 and TRBJ1-1; 7 nucleotides match TRBD1. The CDR3 length is 15 residues. Germline trimming cut 7 bases from V and 0 bases from J; bases unmatched to any gene: 7. Germline assignment: CDR1 KGHDR and CDR2 SFDVKD.

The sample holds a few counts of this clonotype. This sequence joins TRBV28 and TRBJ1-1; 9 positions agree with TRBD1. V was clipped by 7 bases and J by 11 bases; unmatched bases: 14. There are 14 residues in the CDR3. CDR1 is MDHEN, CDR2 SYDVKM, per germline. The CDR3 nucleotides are TGTGCCAGCAACCGTCCCGGGACAGGGACTCTCGCTTTCTTT. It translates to CASNRPGTGTLAFF.

CDR3 protein: CASLPGQGSGEQYF. The CDR3 nucleotides are TGCGCCAGCCTCCCCGGACAGGGGTCAGGCGAGCAGTACTTC. The V and J genes are TRBV10-2 and TRBJ2-7, with 9 positions matching TRBD1. With V trimmed by 8 bases and J by 6 bases, 11 bases remained unmatched. Germline V CDR1 and CDR2: WSHSY, SAAADI. This CDR3 contains 14 residues.